A single sample is the source of the 31 T cell receptor beta chains below, sequenced in a study of blood T cells in healthy people across ages. A second PCR of 7 to 11 cycles used a sample-barcoded 5' primer and a J-beta primer mix. MiXCR was run by TCRdb on the 5' RACE reads, yielding one entry per CDR3 protein. Here the sample spans roughly 1,300,000 distinct CDR3 sequences, approximately 59% being singletons. Sequenced input: blood. Receptors were obtained from a young man in good health.

With respect to this clonotype: Relative to the germline gene, one junction end is altered; a read error may explain this. V usage is TRBV4-1 and J usage is TRBJ1-2, with D possibly being TRBD1 (6 bases). The CDR3 has 13 residues. Germline loops: CDR1 MGHRA, CDR2 YSYEKL. The CDR3 loop is CASSWDKNSGYTF. CDR3 nucleotide sequence: TGCGCCAGCAGCTGGGACAAGAACTCTGGCTACACCTTC.

The V and J genes are TRBV7-8 and TRBJ2-1, with 11 bases aligning to TRBD2. Germline values: CDR1 SGHVS, CDR2 FQNEAQ. CDR3 length equals 14 residues. With 5 bases clipped from V and 6 bases from J, the junction kept 3 bases outside the gene matches. In DNA, the CDR3 is TGTGCCAGCAGCCCGGGACTAGCGGTCAATGAGCAGTTCTTC. This translates into CASSPGLAVNEQFF.

The chain carries TRBV6-6 and TRBJ1-1, with D maybe TRBD1 (5 bases). Germline V gene sequence: CDR1 MNHNY, CDR2 SVGAGI (reference sequence). The V gene lost 6 bases and the J gene lost 7 bases, with 18 bases spanning the gap. The CDR3 consists of 14 residues. Written as DNA, the CDR3 is TGTGCCAGCAGCTCGGACACCACCCTACTTGAAGCTTTCTTT. Protein: CASSSDTTLLEAFF.

The chain links TRBV5-1 to TRBJ2-5; D is unclear. TRBJ2-4 matches the DNA end more closely, so the J call is doubtful. In germline, CDR1 is SGHRS, CDR2 YFSETQ. This CDR3 comprises 13 residues. CDR3 nucleotides: TGCGCCAGCAGTGACTCAGGTGAAAACATTCAGTACTTC. It encodes CASSDSGENIQYF.

This clonotype was counted between two and nine times. This sequence joins TRBV5-1 and TRBJ1-1, with 7 nucleotides matching TRBD1. Germline V gives CDR1 SGHRS, CDR2 YFSETQ. This CDR3 is 14 amino acids long. The V and J ends lost 0 bases and 3 bases, in that order; junction bases with no gene match: 2. The CDR3 loop is CASSLAGGDTEAFF. DNA for the CDR3: TGCGCCAGCAGCTTGGCAGGGGGGGACACTGAAGCTTTCTTT.

The chain carries TRBV4-2 and TRBJ2-5, with 7 bases identical to TRBD2. Trimming removed 4 bases from V and 7 bases from J; junction bases left unmatched: 9. CDR1 is LGHNA, CDR2 YNFKEQ, per germline. This CDR3 contains 14 residues. CDR3 DNA: TGTGCCAGCAGCCGGGCGGGAGCCGCAGGGACCCAGTACTTC. It is translated as CASSRAGAAGTQYF.

This clonotype was observed a few times. This chain joins TRBV29-1 and TRBJ1-2; D not resolved. Germline V gene data show CDR1 as SQVTM and CDR2 as ANQGSEA. Trimming removed 4 bases from V and 5 bases from J, with 11 bases in between. The CDR3 extends over 12 amino acids. For the CDR3, the DNA is TGCAGCGTTGGAAAGGGCCGGTATGGCTACACCTTC. Protein product: CSVGKGRYGYTF.

The chain employs TRBV7-9 and TRBJ2-7, with D tentatively TRBD1 or TRBD2 (5 bases each). V lost 1 base and J 0 bases, leaving 10 bases between the germline ends. The CDR3 runs to 15 residues. Germline values: CDR1 SEHNR, CDR2 FQNEAQ (reference sequence). The CDR3 nucleotides read TGTGCCAGCAGCTTAGTTGGGGGTCACTCCTACGAGCAGTACTTC. Translated, it gives CASSLVGGHSYEQYF.

This clonotype was picked up a small number of times. The CDR3 sequence: CASSHGQGRSDTQYF. The DNA for the CDR3 is TGTGCCAGCAGCCACGGACAGGGGAGATCAGATACGCAGTATTTT. This chain joins TRBV28 and TRBJ2-3; 9 bases map to TRBD1. The CDR3 consists of 15 residues. Trimming cost V 6 bases and J 4 bases; bases outside gene matches: 8. Germline V gene sequence: CDR1 MDHEN, CDR2 SYDVKM.

The chain uses TRBV29-1 and TRBJ2-7; tentatively, D is TRBD1 (6 bases). Germline-derived CDR1 and CDR2 are SQVTM and ANQGSEA. V was trimmed by 2 bases and J by 4 bases, leaving 18 bases between them. This CDR3 contains 15 residues. For the CDR3, the DNA is TGCAGCGTTGAACCGTTCGGGACAAGTCATTACGAGCAGTACTTC. Protein sequence: CSVEPFGTSHYEQYF.

The count of this clonotype is one. The chain carries TRBV4-3 and TRBJ2-7, with D hard to call. Germline lookup yields CDR1 LGHNA and CDR2 YSLEER. This CDR3 region has 13 residues. The V gene lost 0 bases and the J gene lost 6 bases, with 9 bases spanning the gap. This CDR3 is CASSQDPVSEQYF. CDR3 in DNA: TGCGCCAGCAGCCAAGATCCTGTTTCCGAGCAGTACTTC.

This clonotype was recorded once. The chain links TRBV28 to TRBJ2-4, with 7 bases matching TRBD1. From germline, CDR1 is MDHEN and CDR2 SYDVKM. The CDR3 runs 10 residues. The V segment lost 7 bases and the J segment 15 bases; nucleotides outside the gene matches: 6. The CDR3 region is CASMDRMMYF. In DNA form, the CDR3 reads TGTGCCAGCATGGACAGGATGATGTACTTC.

In this sample, this clonotype turned up once. V gene TRBV6-2 or TRBV6-3 combines with J gene TRBJ2-5, with D tentatively TRBD1 or TRBD2 (6 bases each). Germline CDR1 is MNHEY and CDR2 is SVGEGT. This CDR3 is 15 amino acids long. V was trimmed by 3 bases and J by 11 bases, leaving 22 bases between them. The CDR3 here is CASSYYRETGNEQYF. Here the CDR3 DNA reads TGTGCCAGCAGTTATTATCGGGAGACAGGTAATGAGCAGTACTTC.

This chain uses TRBV5-6 with TRBJ1-2; D is unresolved. Between the trimmed V and J ends, which lost 0 bases and 0 bases, there was a span of 12 bases. The CDR3 loop spans 16 amino acids. Per germline, CDR1 SGHDT and CDR2 YYEEEE. CDR3 in DNA: TGTGCCAGCAGCTTGGTGGCAGACATTCCTAACTATGGCTACACCTTC. It yields the protein CASSLVADIPNYGYTF.

The chain employs TRBV7-9 and TRBJ2-3, with D maybe TRBD2 (6 bases). CDR1 is SEHNR, CDR2 FQNEAQ, per germline (reference sequence). The CDR3 runs to 16 residues. Trimming stripped 1 base from V and 5 bases from J, with 16 bases between. The DNA for the CDR3 is TGTGCCAGCAGCTTAGTCGAGACCAAGGAGGGAGATACGCAGTATTTT. It is translated as CASSLVETKEGDTQYF.

The CDR3 DNA sequence: TGCGCCAGCAGCTTGGTGCCTAGCGGTCCCTACGAGCAGTACTTC. As protein: CASSLVPSGPYEQYF. This chain joins TRBV5-1 and TRBJ2-7, with 7 bases identical to TRBD2. Losses at the gene ends were 0 bases for V and 2 bases for J; bases not matched to a gene: 5. The CDR3 spans 15 residues. Germline V CDR1 and CDR2: SGHRS, YFSETQ.

The chain employs TRBV29-1 and TRBJ2-5; tentatively, D is TRBD2 (6 bases). V was shortened by 4 bases and J by 3 bases, with 12 bases between the two germline ends. This CDR3 is 13 amino acids long. In germline, CDR1 is SQVTM, CDR2 ANQGSEA. The CDR3 DNA reads TGCAGCGTTGTAGGGGAGGCCAAAGAGACCCAGTACTTC. Its protein product is CSVVGEAKETQYF.

This clonotype was counted only a few times. This chain uses TRBV12-3 or TRBV12-4 with TRBJ2-5; tentative D call: TRBD2 (5 bases). Trimming shortened V by 4 bases and J by 5 bases, and 11 bases separated the two germline ends. The CDR3 is 13 amino acids. The CDR3 coding sequence is TGTGCCAGCAGTTGGACTCGTGAGGAGACCCAGTACTTC. Translating gives CASSWTREETQYF.

This clonotype has just a few counts. This chain uses TRBV20-1 with TRBJ2-7; D might be TRBD1 or TRBD2, each matching 5 bases. This CDR3 contains 11 residues. The V and J ends lost 1 base and 10 bases respectively, with 11 bases between them. CDR1 is DFQATT and CDR2 is SNEGSKA in the germline V gene (reference sequence). CDR3 bases: TGCAGTGCTAGAGTCCTCCGGGACCAGTACTTC. This encodes CSARVLRDQYF.

Only a few counts were recorded for this clonotype. The V gene is TRBV12-3 or TRBV12-4, the J gene TRBJ2-3; possibly TRBD2 for D (5 bases). This CDR3 has 14 amino acids. V shed 5 bases and J shed 5 bases, with 14 bases lying between them. The CDR3 loop reads CASSPRGSGDTQYF. The CDR3 region has the DNA TGTGCCAGCAGTCCCCGGGGAAGCGGAGATACGCAGTATTTT.

The chain has TRBV5-1 and TRBJ2-1, with 11 bases fitting TRBD1. The V and J ends lost 4 bases and 2 bases, in that order; junction bases with no gene match: 8. Germline V gene lookup returns CDR1 SGHRS and CDR2 YFSETQ. CDR3 length equals 17 residues. Here the CDR3 reads CASSAGWTGGPYNEQFF. The CDR3 nucleotides read TGCGCCAGCAGCGCCGGATGGACAGGGGGCCCCTACAATGAGCAGTTCTTC.

This clonotype was observed a handful of times. V usage is TRBV6-1 and J usage is TRBJ2-1; no reliable D call. The CDR3 has 12 residues. CDR1 and CDR2 from the germline V gene are MNHNS and SASEGT. V lost 3 bases, J lost 9 bases, and 9 bases lay in between. This CDR3 reads CASSESPGEQFF. CDR3 bases: TGTGCCAGCAGTGAGAGTCCAGGTGAGCAGTTCTTC.

The chain employs TRBV4-3 and TRBJ2-1, with 9 positions matching TRBD1. CDR1 and CDR2 (germline): LGHNA, YSLEER. The CDR3 loop spans 16 amino acids. V trimming: 0 bases; J trimming: 5 bases; junction bases outside the gene matches: 5. For the CDR3, the DNA is TGCGCCAGCAGCCAAGATTCGGGGACAGGGAACAATGAGCAGTTCTTC. Translating it yields CASSQDSGTGNNEQFF.

The chain has TRBV27 and TRBJ2-3, with 7 positions matching TRBD2. This CDR3 contains 16 residues. J gave up 2 bases and V 6 bases, and 11 bases lay outside the gene matches. The germline gives CDR1 MNHEY, CDR2 SMNVEV (reference sequence). Here the CDR3 reads CASSINRGGNTDTQYF. Here the CDR3 DNA reads TGTGCCAGCAGCATTAACCGGGGAGGGAACACAGATACGCAGTATTTT.

The gene calls are TRBV28 and TRBJ2-7; 8 bases match TRBD1. The CDR3 contains 12 residues. J lost 4 bases, V lost 9 bases, and 5 bases had no gene match. The germline gives CDR1 MDHEN, CDR2 SYDVKM. The CDR3 nucleotides are TGTGCCAGTGAGCGGACAGGGTACGAGCAGTACTTC. The encoded protein is CASERTGYEQYF.

This clonotype was observed a single time. The chain carries TRBV9 and TRBJ2-1; 7 nucleotides line up with TRBD1. Germline V CDR1 and CDR2: SGDLS, YYNGEE. V dropped 7 bases and J dropped 8; count of bases not matched to a gene: 15. The CDR3 extends over 15 amino acids. CDR3 in DNA: TGTGCCAGCTCCAAGGGACAGCCCGCCGACTATGAGCAGTTCTTC. It is translated as CASSKGQPADYEQFF.

This clonotype was found a few times. The chain has TRBV19 and TRBJ1-1; 7 positions agree with TRBD1. Germline lookup yields CDR1 LNHDA and CDR2 SQIVND (reference sequence). The CDR3 has 14 amino acids. V lost 6 bases to trimming and J lost 0 bases; unmatched junction nucleotides: 4. As DNA, the CDR3 is TGTGCCAGTAGACCCGGGACAGTGAACACTGAAGCTTTCTTT. Amino acids: CASRPGTVNTEAFF.

This chain connects TRBV7-9 to TRBJ2-7; TRBD1 aligns across 7 bases. CDR1 SEHNR and CDR2 FQNEAQ come from the germline V gene (reference sequence). Losses at the gene ends were 5 bases for V and 5 bases for J; bases not matched to a gene: 12. CDR3 length: 15 amino acids. CDR3 protein: CASSAGQDIPNEQYF. In nucleotides, the CDR3 is TGTGCCAGCAGCGCTGGACAGGACATTCCCAACGAGCAGTACTTC.

This clonotype was counted a single time. The V call is TRBV4-3, the J call TRBJ2-3, with D possibly TRBD2 on 6 matching bases. Germline values: CDR1 LGHNA, CDR2 YSLEER. The V end was cut by 1 base, the J end by 8 bases, with 16 bases between. This CDR3 spans 15 amino acids. CDR3 sequence (DNA): TGCGCCAGCAGCCAAGGGGGCGGGACCCTGGGTACGCAGTATTTT. Encoded protein: CASSQGGGTLGTQYF.

As DNA, the CDR3 is TGCGCCAGCACCCAGACCTTTAGCACAGATACGCAGTATTTT. This translates into CASTQTFSTDTQYF. V gene TRBV5-1 combines with J gene TRBJ2-3, with unresolved D. The germline CDR1 and CDR2 sequences are SGHRS and YFSETQ. The V end lost 6 bases, the J end lost 0 bases, and 11 bases lay between the germline ends. The CDR3 sequence is 14 residues long. Full variable domain (outside the CDR3, taken from reference TRBV5-1 and TRBJ2-3): KAGVTQTPRYLIKTRGQQVTLSCSPISGHRSVSWYQQTPGQGLQFLFEYFSETQRNKGNFPGRFSGRQFSNSRSEMNVSTLELGDSALYLCASTQTFSTDTQYFGPGTRLTVL.

This chain uses TRBV4-3 with TRBJ2-5; either TRBD1 or TRBD2 may supply D (6 bases each). The V and J ends lost 3 bases and 2 bases respectively, with 13 bases between them. Per germline, CDR1 LGHNA and CDR2 YSLEER. The CDR3 is 15 residues long. CDR3 residues: CASSQAGGPQETQYF. In DNA form, the CDR3 reads TGCGCCAGCAGCCAGGCCGGGGGCCCACAAGAGACCCAGTACTTC.